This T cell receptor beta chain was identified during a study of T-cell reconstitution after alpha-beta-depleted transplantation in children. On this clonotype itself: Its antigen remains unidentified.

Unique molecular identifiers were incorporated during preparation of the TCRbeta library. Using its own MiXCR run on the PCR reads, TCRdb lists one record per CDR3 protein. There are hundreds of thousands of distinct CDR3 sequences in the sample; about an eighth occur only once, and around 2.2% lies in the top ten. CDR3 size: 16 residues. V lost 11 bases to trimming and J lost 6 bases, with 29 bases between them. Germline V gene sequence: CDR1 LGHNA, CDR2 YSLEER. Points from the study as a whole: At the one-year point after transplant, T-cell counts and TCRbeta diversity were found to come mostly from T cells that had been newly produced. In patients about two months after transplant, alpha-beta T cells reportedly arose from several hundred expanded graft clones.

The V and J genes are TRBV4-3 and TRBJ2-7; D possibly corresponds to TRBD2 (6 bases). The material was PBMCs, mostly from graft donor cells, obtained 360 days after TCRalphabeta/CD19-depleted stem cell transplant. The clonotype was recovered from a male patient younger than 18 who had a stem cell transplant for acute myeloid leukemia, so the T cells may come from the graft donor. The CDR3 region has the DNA TGCGCCGAAGACCCGCGGGGTAGCGGAGGGGTCTTCGAGCAGTACTTC. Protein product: CAEDPRGSGGVFEQYF.